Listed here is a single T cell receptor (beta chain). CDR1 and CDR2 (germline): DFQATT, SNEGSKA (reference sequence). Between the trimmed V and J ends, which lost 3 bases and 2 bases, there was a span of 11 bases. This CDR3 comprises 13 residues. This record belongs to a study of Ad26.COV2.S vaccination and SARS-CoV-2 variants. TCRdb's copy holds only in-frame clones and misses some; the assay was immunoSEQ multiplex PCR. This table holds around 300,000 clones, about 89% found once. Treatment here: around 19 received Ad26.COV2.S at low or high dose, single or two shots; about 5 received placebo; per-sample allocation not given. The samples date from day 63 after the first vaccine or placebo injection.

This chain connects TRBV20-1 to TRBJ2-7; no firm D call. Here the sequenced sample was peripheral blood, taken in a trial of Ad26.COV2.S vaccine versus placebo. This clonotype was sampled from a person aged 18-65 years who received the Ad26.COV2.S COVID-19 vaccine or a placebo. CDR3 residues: CSASSRQTYEQYF. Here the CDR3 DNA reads TGCAGTGCTAGTAGCCGGCAGACCTACGAGCAGTACTTC.